Following are 12 T cell receptor beta chains from one sample sequenced in a study of T cell changes during pregnancy in multiple sclerosis (dated by TCRdb to about 2019). Receptor amplification or capture employed the immunoSEQ multiplex PCR assay. In its TCRdb copy, this immuneACCESS table keeps in-frame sequences only and misses some clones. Where compared with another copy, unresolved V genes explain less than half of these, and the others have no known cause. The sample includes roughly 48,000 clones, with 88% observed a single time. 0.95% to 1.5% of the sample goes to the ten largest clones. Sequenced here: CD4+ T cells from peripheral blood mononuclear cells, sampled in the second trimester of pregnancy. All receptors derive from a female donor with multiple sclerosis, enrolled in a pregnancy study.

This clone was counted once. The chain has TRBV6-5 and TRBJ2-3; D is undetermined. Germline CDR1 is MNHEY and CDR2 is SVGAGI. V lost 0 bases and J lost 0, with 7 bases in between. This CDR3 is built from 15 residues. CDR3 DNA sequence: TGTGCCAGCAGTTACTCGCGCCCTAGCACAGATACGCAGTATTTT. It translates to CASSYSRPSTDTQYF.

This rearrangement joins TRBV29-1 to TRBJ1-1; D remains unclear. This CDR3 is built from 12 residues. Germline V lookup: CDR1 SQVTM, CDR2 ANQGSEA. Trimming took 6 bases from V and 1 from J, leaving 9 bases between them. The DNA of the CDR3 is TGCAGCGTGCGCCGGGGGAACACTGAAGCTTTCTTT. This sequence encodes CSVRRGNTEAFF.

The V and J genes are TRBV2 and TRBJ2-5, with 7 bases fitting TRBD2. The CDR3 length is 12 residues. The ends lost 9 bases at V and 1 base at J; junction bases unmatched: 2. Per the germline V gene, CDR1 is SNHLY and CDR2 is FYNNEI. CDR3 nucleotides: TGTGCCAGAGCTAGCGGCCAAGAGACCCAGTACTTC. This gives the protein CARASGQETQYF.

The chain has TRBV27 and TRBJ2-7; D may be TRBD2 (5 bases). CDR3 length equals 17 residues. In germline, CDR1 is MNHEY, CDR2 SMNVEV (reference sequence). Trimming removed 4 bases from V and 2 bases from J, with 21 bases in between. CDR3 loop: CASSSLRQSGSTYEQYF. The CDR3 DNA is TGTGCCAGCAGTTCTCTACGGCAGTCGGGGTCGACCTACGAGCAGTACTTC.

The chain combines TRBV28 with TRBJ1-6; no clear D gene. Germline CDR1 and CDR2: MDHEN and SYDVKM. This CDR3 spans 15 amino acids. V lost 4 bases to trimming and J lost 13 bases, with 20 bases between them. The CDR3 region has the DNA TGTGCCAGCAGTTCCCCGGACGGACTCGCGGCCCCCCTCCACTTT. This codes for CASSSPDGLAAPLHF.

This chain connects TRBV30 to TRBJ1-2; a weak D match, TRBD1 (6 bases). Germline V gene lookup returns CDR1 GTSNPN and CDR2 SVGIG (reference sequence). This CDR3 is 14 amino acids long. The V end lost 2 bases, the J end lost 6 bases, and 16 bases lay between the germline ends. The CDR3, as DNA: TGTGCCTGGAGTAAGGGGGGGAATATTGATGGCTACACCTTC. Its protein product is CAWSKGGNIDGYTF.

This clone was found once. The J gene is TRBJ2-5, the V gene TRBV2; 14 bases fit TRBD2. Per the germline V gene, CDR1 is SNHLY and CDR2 is FYNNEI. With V trimmed by 3 bases and J by 4 bases, 1 base remained unmatched. CDR3 size: 15 residues. The CDR3 here is CASSEGLAGVETQYF. The CDR3 nucleotides read TGTGCCAGCAGTGAGGGACTAGCGGGAGTAGAGACCCAGTACTTC.

This chain joins TRBV2 and TRBJ1-4, with D tentatively TRBD1 (6 bases). Germline-derived CDR1 and CDR2 are SNHLY and FYNNEI. V lost 2 bases and J lost 3, with 10 bases in between. This CDR3 spans 15 amino acids. The CDR3 nucleotides read TGTGCCAGCAGTGAACAGGGACACCCTAATGAAAAACTGTTTTTT. This gives the protein CASSEQGHPNEKLFF.

The chain has TRBV29-1 and TRBJ2-5, with TRBD2 matching over 7 bases. V was pared by 5 bases and J by 4 bases, with 7 bases of the junction left unmatched. Germline V lookup: CDR1 SQVTM, CDR2 ANQGSEA. The CDR3 is 13 residues long. CDR3 nucleotides: TGCAGCGTTTCACTAGCGTCTCGAGAGACCCAGTACTTC. It encodes CSVSLASRETQYF.

This sequence joins TRBV5-1 and TRBJ2-1; 9 nucleotides agree with TRBD2. Trimming cost V 0 bases and J 7 bases; bases outside gene matches: 5. The CDR3 has 15 amino acids. Germline loops: CDR1 SGHRS, CDR2 YFSETQ. The CDR3 DNA follows: TGCGCCAGCAGCTTGGATGCGGGAGGGCCAAATGAGCAGTTCTTC. It specifies CASSLDAGGPNEQFF.

This chain joins TRBV18 and TRBJ1-3; D gene ambiguous. Trimming stripped 0 bases from V and 2 bases from J, with 26 bases between. CDR1 is KGHSH, CDR2 LQKENI, per germline. The CDR3 runs 21 residues. The CDR3 DNA is TGTGCCAGCTCACCACCGTCTACAGTAGAAGTATTTGGTCTCGCTGGAAACACCATATATTTT. The encoded protein is CASSPPSTVEVFGLAGNTIYF. Supplemented by reference TRBV18 and TRBJ1-3, the full variable domain reads NAGVMQNPRHLVRRRGQEARLRCSPMKGHSHVYWYRQLPEEGLKFMVYLQKENIIDESGMPKERFSAEFPKEGPSILRIQQVVRGDSAAYFCASSPPSTVEVFGLAGNTIYFGEGSWLTVV.

The chain joins TRBV30 to TRBJ1-5; 7 positions match TRBD1. Germline trimming cut 2 bases from V and 4 bases from J; bases unmatched to any gene: 5. CDR3 size: 14 residues. The germline V gene has CDR1 GTSNPN and CDR2 SVGIG (reference sequence). As DNA, the CDR3 is TGTGCCTGGAGTCCGACAGGGCCTAATCAGCCCCAGCATTTT. This encodes CAWSPTGPNQPQHF.